Listed below are T cell receptor beta chains from one sample, sequenced in a study of neurological immune-mediated disorders. TCRdb independently ran MiXCR on the 5' RACE reads; one entry per CDR3 protein. Of 55,000 to 65,000 distinct CDR3 sequences detected, 3.5% appear once; the ten largest clones hold about 3%. Material: PBMCs. These receptors all stem from a woman aged 30 to 39 with multiple sclerosis. CDR3s include the opening cysteine and the closing phenylalanine or tryptophan. D genes are given only for firm matches. Size values are once, few and many counts, or a class for expanded clones, and some rows have none.

j_call | clone_size | d_call | v_call | cdr3_nt | cdr3_aa
TRBJ1-6 | many | . | TRBV7-2 | TGTGCCAGCAGTTCACCCTTGGGGGGCTTGGGATCACCCCTCCACTTT | CASSSPLGGLGSPLHF
TRBJ1-5 | few | TRBD1 | TRBV7-9 | TGTGCCAGCAGCTGGGGACAGGTGGAGAATCAGCCCCAGAATTTT | CASSWGQVENQPQNF
TRBJ2-3 | many | TRBD2 | TRBV20-1 | TGCAGTGCGGAGGTCCGTAGCGGGAGAAGCACAGATACGCAGTATTTT | CSAEVRSGRSTDTQYF
TRBJ1-2 | . | . | TRBV5-1 | TGCGTCAGCAGCATTCGAACCCGCGATGGCTACACCTTC | CVSSIRTRDGYTF
TRBJ2-3 | many | . | TRBV12-3/TRBV12-4 | TGTGCCAGCAGTTTGGGCTTTTCATCCACAGATACGCAGTATTTT | CASSLGFSSTDTQYF
TRBJ2-3 | many | . | TRBV20-1 | TGCAGTGCTAGAGATCTGGGGGGGGGCTGGAGTACGCAGTATTTT | CSARDLGGGWSTQYF
TRBJ2-7 | many | . | TRBV12-3/TRBV12-4 | TGTGCCAGCAGTTTTCAAGGGATGGCTTACGAGCAGTACTTC | CASSFQGMAYEQYF
TRBJ2-1 | many | . | TRBV5-1 | TGCGCCAGCAGCTTGGAAGGGGGGGACAACAATGAGCAGTTCTTC | CASSLEGGDNNEQFF
TRBJ2-4 | few | . | TRBV7-9 | TGTGCCAGCAGCTTGGGTATGGGACCCAAAAACATTCAGTACTTC | CASSLGMGPKNIQYF
TRBJ2-5 | many | TRBD1 | TRBV7-2 | TGTGCCAGCATTCAGGACAGGGGAGAGGCGGAGACCCAGTACTTC | CASIQDRGEAETQYF
TRBJ1-5 | many | TRBD1 | TRBV3-1 | TGTGCCAGCAGCCCGGGACAGGGCCCGTTTCAGCCCCAGCATTTT | CASSPGQGPFQPQHF
TRBJ1-6 | few | . | TRBV5-1 | TGCGCCAGCAGAATGACAAGTGACGGAGCCAAGGGTAATTCACCCCTCAACTTT | CASRMTSDGAKGNSPLNF
TRBJ2-3 | many | . | TRBV20-1 | TGCAGTGCTAGTAGGCGGGGCCTCCCCGGAGATACGCAGTATTTT | CSASRRGLPGDTQYF
TRBJ1-5 | many | TRBD1 | TRBV6-6 | TGTGCCAGCAGTGACAGGGGCCCCGCGGATTTT | CASSDRGPADF
TRBJ2-5 | many | . | TRBV7-9 | TGTGCCAGCAGCTTAAGGGTCCTTGGGACCGCCACAGAGACCCAGTACTTC | CASSLRVLGTATETQYF
TRBJ2-7 | many | TRBD2 | TRBV5-1 | TGCGCCAGCAGCTTGGGTCCCGGGACTAGCGAGCAGTACTTC | CASSLGPGTSEQYF
TRBJ2-1 | many | . | TRBV10-3 | TGTGCCATCAGTGACTGGGGAGATGAGCAGTTCTTC | CAISDWGDEQFF
TRBJ2-5 | many | . | TRBV6-5 | TGTGCCAGCAGCTCCTACCAGGGGACGGGAGAGACCCAGTACTTC | CASSSYQGTGETQYF
TRBJ2-7 | many | . | TRBV6-1 | TGTGCCAGCAGTGTACCCATCTACGAGCAGTACTTC | CASSVPIYEQYF
TRBJ2-4 | . | TRBD2 | TRBV3-1 | TGTGCCAGCAGCCTACGCGGGGGGGCAAAAATTCAGTACTTC | CASSLRGGAKIQYF
TRBJ1-5 | . | . | TRBV5-1 | TGCGCCAGCAGCTTGGACTCCCGCAATCAGCCCCAGAATTTT | CASSLDSRNQPQNF
TRBJ2-2 | many | . | TRBV10-3 | TGTGCCATCAGGACATCTACCGGGGAGCTGTTTTTT | CAIRTSTGELFF
TRBJ2-3 | many | . | TRBV6-5 | TGTGCCAGCAGCAGGGGAACAGATACGCAGTATTTT | CASSRGTDTQYF
TRBJ2-2 | many | . | TRBV7-8 | TGTGCCAGCAGCTCCGGGACGGGGAACACCGGGGAGCTGTTTTTT | CASSSGTGNTGELFF
TRBJ1-5 | many | TRBD1 | TRBV3-1 | TGTGCCAGCAGCCAAGGGACAGGGAAACAGCCCCAGAATTTT | CASSQGTGKQPQNF
TRBJ1-4 | many | TRBD1 | TRBV27 | TGTGCCAGCAGTTTGCAGGCCAGGGGGGAAAAACTGTTTTTT | CASSLQARGEKLFF
TRBJ2-7 | many | TRBD2 | TRBV20-1 | TGCAGTGCCACCACCATTGGGCGGGAGAGTCGGGGGCAGTACTTC | CSATTIGRESRGQYF
TRBJ2-5 | many | . | TRBV7-9 | TGTGCCAGCAGCTCAGATCCGATCCAAGAGACCCAGTACTTC | CASSSDPIQETQYF
TRBJ2-1 | many | . | TRBV28 | TGTGCCAGCCTTGGGACCCGCTACAATGAGCAGTTCTTC | CASLGTRYNEQFF
TRBJ2-7 | many | TRBD1 | TRBV6-6 | TGTGCCAGCAGTTACCCCGGACAGGGATCTAGGCAGTACTTC | CASSYPGQGSRQYF
TRBJ2-7 | many | TRBD2 | TRBV7-2 | TGTGCCAGCAGCTTACTTGGTAGCGGGAGTGCTGACAAAGGAATCTCCTACGAGCAGTACTTC | CASSLLGSGSADKGISYEQYF
TRBJ1-1 | many | . | TRBV13 | TGTGCCAGCAGCTTAGGCCGAGGGACACTGAACACTGAAGCTTTCTTT | CASSLGRGTLNTEAFF
TRBJ2-7 | many | . | TRBV5-1 | TGCGCCAGCAGCGGGACGGGACTTCCCTCCTACGAGCAGTACTTC | CASSGTGLPSYEQYF
TRBJ2-5 | many | . | TRBV5-1 | TGCGCCAGCAGCTTGAATGGGAATGGGCAAGAGACCCAGTACTTC | CASSLNGNGQETQYF
TRBJ2-3 | many | . | TRBV13 | TGTGCCAGCAGCCACGGCGGGGATACGCAGTATTTT | CASSHGGDTQYF
TRBJ1-1 | . | TRBD1 | TRBV7-2 | TGTGCCAGCAGCTTCGACAGGGTACGAACTGAAGCTTTCTTT | CASSFDRVRTEAFF
TRBJ2-7 | many | . | TRBV12-3/TRBV12-4 | TGTGCCAGCAGTTTGCCTGATGGGGTCAGGCACGAGCAGTACTTC | CASSLPDGVRHEQYF
TRBJ2-7 | many | . | TRBV6-6 | TGTGCCAGCAGGGGACACCCCAGCTCCTACGAGCAGTACTTC | CASRGHPSSYEQYF
TRBJ2-7 | many | TRBD2 | TRBV6-2/TRBV6-3 | TGTGCCAGCAGCCAGCCCACTAGCGGGAGTTACGAGCAGTACTTC | CASSQPTSGSYEQYF
TRBJ2-7 | many | TRBD2 | TRBV27 | TGTGCCAGCAGTTTACACCCCCAATGGGCGGGAGGGCATTACGAGCAGTACTTC | CASSLHPQWAGGHYEQYF
TRBJ1-1 | many | . | TRBV5-1 | TGCGCCAGCAGCTTGAATAGCGCGAACACTGAAGCTTTCTTT | CASSLNSANTEAFF
TRBJ2-4 | many | TRBD2 | TRBV5-1 | TGCGCCAGCAGCCCTAACGGACTAGCGGGGGGAGCCAAAAACATTCAGTACTTC | CASSPNGLAGGAKNIQYF
TRBJ2-2 | many | . | TRBV6-5 | TGTGCCAGCAGCCTCAGGGTAATCGGGGAGCTGTTTTTT | CASSLRVIGELFF
TRBJ1-1 | many | . | TRBV4-2 | TGTGCCAGCAGCCGGACCAGTTCGGCGAACACTGAAGCTTTCTTT | CASSRTSSANTEAFF
TRBJ2-7 | many | . | TRBV20-1 | TGCAGTGCTTTCAGGGACGCCTACGAGCAGTACTTC | CSAFRDAYEQYF
TRBJ1-2 | many | . | TRBV20-1 | TGCAGTGCTAGAGTTCTAGATCAGGGCCTCTATGGCTACACCTTC | CSARVLDQGLYGYTF
TRBJ2-6 | medium-sized | . | TRBV15 | TGTGCCACCAGCAGAGACTCAGGGGCTGGGGCCAACGTCCTGACTTTC | CATSRDSGAGANVLTF
TRBJ2-3 | many | . | TRBV20-1 | TGCAGTGCTAGGTCTTCAGTCGAGAGGGCAGATACGCAGTATTTT | CSARSSVERADTQYF
TRBJ2-5 | . | . | TRBV5-1 | TGCGCCAGCAGGGCGGAACAAGAGACCCAGTACTTC | CASRAEQETQYF
TRBJ2-2 | many | . | TRBV20-1 | TGCAGTGCAAGCCAGGGGCCCGGGGAGCTGTTTTTT | CSASQGPGELFF
TRBJ2-5 | many | . | TRBV7-3 | TGTGCCAGCAGCTTACCCCCCCAAGAGACCCAGTACTTC | CASSLPPQETQYF
TRBJ2-3 | many | TRBD2 | TRBV10-3 | TGTGCCATCAGTACTAGCGGGGGAGGTACAGATACGCAGTATTTT | CAISTSGGGTDTQYF
TRBJ2-3 | many | TRBD2 | TRBV12-3/TRBV12-4 | TGTGCCAGCAGTTCCGGGGGGTTGGAAACAGATACGCAGTATTTT | CASSSGGLETDTQYF